A selection of T cell receptor beta chains follows, all from one sample in a study of T-cell memory formation after mild COVID-19. TCRdb used MiXCR to reprocess the 5' RACE reads, holding one entry per CDR3 protein. This sample has about 270,000 distinct CDR3 sequences; approximately 19% occur once, and the top ten carry roughly 23%. Specimen: PBMCs or a T cell subset sorted from them (not recorded which). These receptor sequences come from a young man who had mild COVID-19 (a few samples of this study predate the infection). Cell type and time point are not known. CDR3s include the opening cysteine and the closing phenylalanine or tryptophan. D genes are given only for firm matches. Not every row has a clone size; where given, it reads once, few, many or a size class.

V: TRBV19
size: .
J: TRBJ1-6
D: .
CDR3: CASSPPEDISPLHF
DNA: TGTGCCAGTAGTCCGCCGGAGGACATTTCACCCCTCCACTTT

V: TRBV5-1
size: few
J: TRBJ1-1
D: .
CDR3: CASSPVGAQEAFF
DNA: TGCGCCAGCAGCCCTGTGGGGGCGCAGGAAGCTTTCTTT

V: TRBV29-1
size: few
J: TRBJ2-1
D: .
CDR3: CSVEVRGEQFF
DNA: TGCAGCGTTGAGGTCAGAGGTGAGCAGTTCTTC

V: TRBV5-6
size: few
J: TRBJ2-7
D: .
CDR3: CASGRDSYEQYF
DNA: TGTGCCAGCGGCAGGGACTCCTACGAGCAGTACTTC

V: TRBV12-3/TRBV12-4
size: few
J: TRBJ1-1
D: .
CDR3: CASSPTPTRGNTEAFF
DNA: TGTGCCAGCAGCCCAACACCTACTAGGGGGAACACTGAAGCTTTCTTT

V: TRBV12-1
size: .
J: TRBJ1-4
D: .
CDR3: CASSFRRVNEKLFF
DNA: TGTGCCAGCAGCTTCCGGAGGGTTAATGAAAAACTGTTTTTT

V: TRBV20-1
size: many
J: TRBJ1-2
D: .
CDR3: CSARSGANYGYTF
DNA: TGCAGTGCTAGATCGGGGGCTAACTATGGCTACACCTTC

V: TRBV29-1
size: .
J: TRBJ2-5
D: TRBD2
CDR3: CSVAVGRGQETQYF
DNA: TGCAGCGTTGCGGTGGGGCGGGGGCAAGAGACCCAGTACTTC

V: TRBV4-3
size: .
J: TRBJ2-2
D: .
CDR3: CASSRPRTAGGELFF
DNA: TGCGCCAGCAGCCGCCCCCGGACAGCCGGCGGGGAGCTGTTTTTT

V: TRBV6-2/TRBV6-3
size: few
J: TRBJ2-1
D: TRBD2
CDR3: CASRPPSGGRVYNEQFF
DNA: TGTGCCAGCAGACCTCCTAGCGGGGGGCGGGTTTACAATGAGCAGTTCTTC